A selection of T cell receptor beta chains follows, all from one sample in a study of shared clonotypes between healthy human individuals. The table came from immunoSEQ multiplex PCR; TCRdb's copy has only in-frame clones and leaves some out. This repertoire shows approximately 110,000 clones, approximately 70% found once; its top ten account for around 24%. The sample was memory CD8+ T cells sorted from blood. The receptors come from a woman in her 30s in good health. The CDR3 runs from the conserved cysteine through the conserved F or W. A D gene is named only where the DNA matches it firmly. Clone size is shown for a subset of rows, as once, few, many or a class of expanded clone.

CDR3 length,clone size,D gene,J gene,V gene,CDR3 protein,CDR3 DNA
17,NA,NA,TRBJ2-7,TRBV6-1,CASSEGEGDRPSYEQYF,TGTGCCAGCAGTGAAGGCGAGGGGGATCGACCCTCCTACGAGCAGTACTTC
15,NA,TRBD2,TRBJ2-7,TRBV28,CASRQQTSGSYEQYF,TGTGCCAGCCGACAACAGACTAGCGGGAGCTACGAGCAGTACTTC
12,few,NA,TRBJ2-7,TRBV28,CASSLRTDEQYF,TGTGCCAGCAGTTTAAGGACGGACGAGCAGTACTTC
14,once,NA,TRBJ1-5,TRBV19,CASSIWTAGQPQHF,TGTGCCAGTAGTATTTGGACAGCGGGTCAGCCCCAGCATTTT
15,few,TRBD2,TRBJ2-7,TRBV2,CASSERTSQTSEQYF,TGTGCCAGCAGTGAAAGGACTAGCCAGACCTCCGAGCAGTACTTC
15,once,TRBD1,TRBJ2-2,TRBV27,CASRPGQGSTGELFF,TGTGCCAGCAGGCCGGGACAGGGGAGCACCGGGGAGCTGTTTTTT
12,NA,NA,TRBJ1-1,TRBV7-6,CASSPLGTEAFF,TGTGCCAGCAGCCCTCTAGGGACTGAAGCTTTCTTT
15,NA,NA,TRBJ2-7,TRBV27,CASSLGRPFGYEQYF,TGTGCCAGCAGTTTAGGCAGGCCTTTCGGGTACGAGCAGTACTTC
12,few,TRBD1,TRBJ1-2,TRBV28,CASSNPGGGYTF,TGTGCCAGCAGCAATCCAGGGGGAGGCTACACCTTC
15,NA,TRBD1,TRBJ1-2,TRBV7-2,CASSPSARQGYGYTF,TGTGCCAGCAGCCCCAGCGCCCGACAGGGGTATGGCTACACCTTC
16,NA,NA,TRBJ2-1,TRBV7-8,CASSHQGWGSYGEQFF,TGTGCCAGCAGCCACCAAGGGTGGGGGAGTTACGGGGAGCAGTTCTTC
17,NA,NA,TRBJ2-3,TRBV7-9,CASSPGGPSRSTDTQYF,TGTGCCAGCAGCCCCGGGGGCCCTAGCCGAAGCACAGATACGCAGTATTTT
13,NA,NA,TRBJ2-1,TRBV4-1,CASSQIRPLGWFF,TGCGCCAGCAGCCAGATTAGGCCACTCGGATGGTTCTTC
12,NA,NA,TRBJ2-7,TRBV6-6,CASSRGGPEQYF,TGTGCCAGCAGTAGGGGCGGGCCCGAGCAGTACTTC
14,NA,TRBD1,TRBJ2-2,TRBV6-1,CASRGQANTGELFF,TGTGCCAGCAGGGGACAGGCGAACACCGGGGAGCTGTTTTTT
14,many,TRBD2,TRBJ2-7,TRBV6-6,CASSYETSAHEQYF,TGTGCCAGCAGTTACGAGACTAGCGCCCACGAGCAGTACTTC
13,NA,NA,TRBJ2-7,TRBV7-9,CASSPLPRYEQYF,TGTGCCAGCAGTCCACTCCCCCGGTACGAGCAGTACTTC
15,NA,TRBD2,TRBJ2-7,TRBV5-6,CASSFATSGTYEQYF,TGTGCCAGCAGCTTTGCGACTAGCGGGACCTACGAGCAGTACTTC
16,NA,TRBD1,TRBJ1-1,TRBV18,CASSPDLGQGYTEAFF,TGTGCCAGCTCACCTGACCTCGGACAGGGGTATACTGAAGCTTTCTTT
14,NA,TRBD1,TRBJ1-6,TRBV27,CASSLEQGDSPLHF,TGTGCCAGCAGTTTGGAGCAGGGGGATTCACCCCTCCACTTT
18,NA,TRBD2,TRBJ2-7,TRBV19,CASSIEKAGGPSSYEQYF,TGTGCCAGTAGTATTGAGAAAGCGGGAGGTCCTAGCTCCTACGAGCAGTACTTC
12,NA,NA,TRBJ2-5,TRBV2,CASILPQETQYF,TGTGCCAGCATCTTACCACAAGAGACCCAGTACTTC
15,few,NA,TRBJ2-2,TRBV19,CASRNTDRDTGELFF,TGTGCCAGCCGTAATACGGACAGAGACACCGGGGAGCTGTTTTTT
15,many,NA,TRBJ1-3,TRBV10-3,CAIRTSMDGGNTIYF,TGTGCCATCAGGACCTCGATGGACGGTGGAAACACCATATATTTT